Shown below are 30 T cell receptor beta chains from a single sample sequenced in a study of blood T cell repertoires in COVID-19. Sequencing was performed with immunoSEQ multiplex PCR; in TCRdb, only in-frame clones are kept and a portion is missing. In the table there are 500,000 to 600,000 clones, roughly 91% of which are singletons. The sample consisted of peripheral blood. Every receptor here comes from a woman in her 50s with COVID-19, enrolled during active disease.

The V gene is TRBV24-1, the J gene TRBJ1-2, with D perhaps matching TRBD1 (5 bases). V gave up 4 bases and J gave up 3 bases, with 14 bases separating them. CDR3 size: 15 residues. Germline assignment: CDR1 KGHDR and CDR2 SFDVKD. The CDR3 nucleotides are TGTGCCACCAGTGAGCCAGGGAGGGGTTACTATGGCTACACCTTC. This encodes CATSEPGRGYYGYTF.

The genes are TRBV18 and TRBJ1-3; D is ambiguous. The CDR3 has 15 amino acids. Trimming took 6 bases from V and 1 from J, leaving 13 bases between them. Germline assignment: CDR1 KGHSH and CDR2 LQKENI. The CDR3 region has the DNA TGTGCCAGCTCCGGTGAGCGGGGATCTGGAAACACCATATATTTT. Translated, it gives CASSGERGSGNTIYF. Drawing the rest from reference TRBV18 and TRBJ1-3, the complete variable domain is NAGVMQNPRHLVRRRGQEARLRCSPMKGHSHVYWYRQLPEEGLKFMVYLQKENIIDESGMPKERFSAEFPKEGPSILRIQQVVRGDSAAYFCASSGERGSGNTIYFGEGSWLTVV.

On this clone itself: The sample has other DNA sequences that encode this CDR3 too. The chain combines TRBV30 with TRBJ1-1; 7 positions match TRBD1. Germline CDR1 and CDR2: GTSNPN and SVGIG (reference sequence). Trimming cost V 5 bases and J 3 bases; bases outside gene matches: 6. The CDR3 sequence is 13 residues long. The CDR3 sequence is CAWSRTGDTEAFF. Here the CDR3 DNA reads TGTGCCTGGTCGCGGACAGGAGACACTGAAGCTTTCTTT.

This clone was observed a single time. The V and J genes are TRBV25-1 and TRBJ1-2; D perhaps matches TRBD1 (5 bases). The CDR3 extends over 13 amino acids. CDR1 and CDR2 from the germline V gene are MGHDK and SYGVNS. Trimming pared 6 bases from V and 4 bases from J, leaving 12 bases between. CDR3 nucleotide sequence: TGTGCCAGCAGGCCCCGGGGGTTCTATGGCTACACCTTC. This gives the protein CASRPRGFYGYTF.

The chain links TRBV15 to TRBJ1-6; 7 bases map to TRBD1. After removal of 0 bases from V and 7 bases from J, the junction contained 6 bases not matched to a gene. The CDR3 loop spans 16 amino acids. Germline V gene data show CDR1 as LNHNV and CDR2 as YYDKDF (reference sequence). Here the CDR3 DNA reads TGTGCCACCAGCAGAGACTATAACAGGGGCAATTCACCCCTCCACTTT. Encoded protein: CATSRDYNRGNSPLHF.

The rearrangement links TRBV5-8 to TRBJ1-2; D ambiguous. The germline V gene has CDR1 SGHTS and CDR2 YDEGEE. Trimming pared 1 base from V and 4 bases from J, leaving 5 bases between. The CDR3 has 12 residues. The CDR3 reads CASSLPLYGYTF. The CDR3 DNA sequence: TGTGCCAGCAGCTTGCCTCTCTATGGCTACACCTTC.

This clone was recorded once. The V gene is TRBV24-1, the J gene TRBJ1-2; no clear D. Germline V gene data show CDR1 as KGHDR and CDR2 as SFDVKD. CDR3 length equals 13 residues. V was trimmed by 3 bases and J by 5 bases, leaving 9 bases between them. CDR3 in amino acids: CATSDLHSYGYTF. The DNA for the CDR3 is TGTGCCACCAGTGATCTTCACAGTTATGGCTACACCTTC.

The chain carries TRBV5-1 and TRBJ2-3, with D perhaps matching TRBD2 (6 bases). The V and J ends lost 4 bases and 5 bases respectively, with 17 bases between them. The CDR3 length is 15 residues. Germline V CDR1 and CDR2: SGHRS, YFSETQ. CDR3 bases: TGCGCCAGCAGCATAGGGGACGGGGGAAGAGATACGCAGTATTTT. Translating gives CASSIGDGGRDTQYF.

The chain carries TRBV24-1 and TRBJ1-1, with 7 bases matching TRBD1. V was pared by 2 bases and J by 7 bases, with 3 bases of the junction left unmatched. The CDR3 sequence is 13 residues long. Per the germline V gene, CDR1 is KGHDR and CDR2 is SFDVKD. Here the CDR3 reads CATSDWGDSEAFF. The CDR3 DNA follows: TGTGCCACCAGTGATTGGGGGGACAGTGAAGCTTTCTTT.

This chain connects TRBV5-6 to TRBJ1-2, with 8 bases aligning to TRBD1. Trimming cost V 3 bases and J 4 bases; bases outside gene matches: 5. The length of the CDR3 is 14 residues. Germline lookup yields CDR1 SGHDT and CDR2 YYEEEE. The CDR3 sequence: CASSSGTGPYGYTF. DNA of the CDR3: TGTGCCAGCAGCTCGGGGACAGGTCCCTATGGCTACACCTTC.

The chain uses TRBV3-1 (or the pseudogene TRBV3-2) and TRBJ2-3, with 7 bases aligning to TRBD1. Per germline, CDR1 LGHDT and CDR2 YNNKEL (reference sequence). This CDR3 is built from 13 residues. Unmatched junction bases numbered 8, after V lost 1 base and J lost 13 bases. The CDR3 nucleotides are TGTGCCAGCAGCCAAGGCCGGACAGGTGAAAAGTATTTT. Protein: CASSQGRTGEKYF.

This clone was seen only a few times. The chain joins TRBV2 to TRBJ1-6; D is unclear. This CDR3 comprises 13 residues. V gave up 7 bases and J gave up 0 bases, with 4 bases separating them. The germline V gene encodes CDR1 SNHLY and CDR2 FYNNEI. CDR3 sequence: CASKSSYNSPLHF. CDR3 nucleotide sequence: TGTGCCAGCAAGAGCTCCTATAATTCACCCCTCCACTTT.

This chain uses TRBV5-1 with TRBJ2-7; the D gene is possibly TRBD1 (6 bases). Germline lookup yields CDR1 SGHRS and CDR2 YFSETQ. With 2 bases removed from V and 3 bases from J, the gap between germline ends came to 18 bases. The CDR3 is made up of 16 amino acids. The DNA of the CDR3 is TGCGCCAGCAGCTTCGACACTTCGAAGGGGGTCTACGAGCAGTACTTC. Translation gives CASSFDTSKGVYEQYF.

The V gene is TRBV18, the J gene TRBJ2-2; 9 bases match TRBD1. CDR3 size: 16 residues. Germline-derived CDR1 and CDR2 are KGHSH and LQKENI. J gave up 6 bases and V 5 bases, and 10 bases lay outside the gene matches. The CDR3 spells CASSSSAQGAAGELFF. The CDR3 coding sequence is TGTGCCAGCTCATCATCGGCACAGGGGGCGGCCGGGGAGCTGTTTTTT.

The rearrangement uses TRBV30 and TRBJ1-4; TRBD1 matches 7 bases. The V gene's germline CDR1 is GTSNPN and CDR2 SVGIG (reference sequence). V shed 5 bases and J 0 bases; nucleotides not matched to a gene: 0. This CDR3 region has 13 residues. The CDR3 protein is CAWDRATNEKLFF. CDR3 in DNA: TGTGCCTGGGACAGGGCAACTAATGAAAAACTGTTTTTT.

The DNA for the CDR3 is TGTGCCAGCAGCCAAGGCCCCAGCGAACGGTATTTT. Protein product: CASSQGPSERYF. The chain has TRBV14 and TRBJ2-3; D uncertain. Trimming removed 1 base at V and 14 bases at J, with 13 bases between. Germline V gives CDR1 SGHDN, CDR2 FVKESK. CDR3 length equals 12 residues.

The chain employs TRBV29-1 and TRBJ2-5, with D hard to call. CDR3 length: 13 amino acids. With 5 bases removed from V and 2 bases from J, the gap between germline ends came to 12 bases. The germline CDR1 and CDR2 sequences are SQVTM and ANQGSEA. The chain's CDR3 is CSVPLSTQETQYF. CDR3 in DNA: TGCAGCGTTCCGCTGTCGACTCAAGAGACCCAGTACTTC.

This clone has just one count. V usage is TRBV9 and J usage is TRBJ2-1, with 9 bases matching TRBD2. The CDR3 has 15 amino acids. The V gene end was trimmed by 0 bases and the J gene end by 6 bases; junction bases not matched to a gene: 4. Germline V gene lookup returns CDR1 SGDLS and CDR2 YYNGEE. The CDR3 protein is CASSVARGGPNEQFF. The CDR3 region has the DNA TGTGCCAGCAGCGTAGCGCGGGGGGGCCCCAATGAGCAGTTCTTC.

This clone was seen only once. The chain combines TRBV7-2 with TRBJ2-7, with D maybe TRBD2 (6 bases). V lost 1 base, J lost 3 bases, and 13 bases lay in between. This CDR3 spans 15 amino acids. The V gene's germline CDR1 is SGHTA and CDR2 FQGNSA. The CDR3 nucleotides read TGTGCCAGCAGCTTAGGGTCTAGCGCTTTCTACGAGCAGTACTTC. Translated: CASSLGSSAFYEQYF.

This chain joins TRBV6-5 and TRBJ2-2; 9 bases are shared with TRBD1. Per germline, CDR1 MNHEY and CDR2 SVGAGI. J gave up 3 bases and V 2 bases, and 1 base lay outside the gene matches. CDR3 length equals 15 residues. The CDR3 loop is CASSYRTGDTGELFF. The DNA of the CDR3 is TGTGCCAGCAGTTACCGGACAGGGGACACCGGGGAGCTGTTTTTT.

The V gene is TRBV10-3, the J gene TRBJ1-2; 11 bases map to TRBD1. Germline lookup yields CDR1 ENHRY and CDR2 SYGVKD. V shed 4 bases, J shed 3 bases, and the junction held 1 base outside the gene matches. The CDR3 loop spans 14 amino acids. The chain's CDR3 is CAISGGQGDYGYTF. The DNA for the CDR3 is TGTGCCATCAGTGGGGGACAGGGGGACTATGGCTACACCTTC.

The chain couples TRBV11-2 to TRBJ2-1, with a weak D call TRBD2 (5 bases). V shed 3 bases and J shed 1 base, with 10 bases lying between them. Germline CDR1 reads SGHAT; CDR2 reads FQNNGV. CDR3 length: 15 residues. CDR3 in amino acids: CASSFDYLSYNEQFF. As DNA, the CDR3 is TGTGCCAGCAGCTTCGACTATCTGTCCTACAATGAGCAGTTCTTC.

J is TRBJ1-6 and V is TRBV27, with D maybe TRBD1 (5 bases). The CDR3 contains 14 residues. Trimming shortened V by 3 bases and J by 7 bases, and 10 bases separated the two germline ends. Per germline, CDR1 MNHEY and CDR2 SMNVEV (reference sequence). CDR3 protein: CASSFWGRNSPLHF. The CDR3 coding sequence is TGTGCCAGCAGTTTTTGGGGCCGGAATTCACCCCTCCACTTT.

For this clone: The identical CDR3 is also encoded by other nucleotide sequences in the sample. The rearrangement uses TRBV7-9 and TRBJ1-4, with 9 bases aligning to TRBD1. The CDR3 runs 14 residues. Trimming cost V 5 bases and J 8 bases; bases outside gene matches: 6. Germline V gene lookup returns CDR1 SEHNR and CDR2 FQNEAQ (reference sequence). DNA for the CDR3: TGTGCCAGCAGCACGGGACAGGGCAACGAAAAACTGTTTTTT. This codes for CASSTGQGNEKLFF.

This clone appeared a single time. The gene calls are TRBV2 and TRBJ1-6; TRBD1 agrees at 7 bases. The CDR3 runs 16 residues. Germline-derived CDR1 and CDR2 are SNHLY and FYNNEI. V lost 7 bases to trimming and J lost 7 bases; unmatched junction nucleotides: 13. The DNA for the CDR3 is TGTGCCAGCACCCCCCAGGGGGAGGTTAGAAATTCACCCCTCCACTTT. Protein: CASTPQGEVRNSPLHF.

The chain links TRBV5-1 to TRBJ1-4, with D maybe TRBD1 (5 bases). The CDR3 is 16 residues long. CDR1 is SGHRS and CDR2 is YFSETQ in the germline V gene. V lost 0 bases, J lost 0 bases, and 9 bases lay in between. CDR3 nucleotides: TGCGCCAGCAGCTTGGATGGGGACTCAACTAATGAAAAACTGTTTTTT. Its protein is CASSLDGDSTNEKLFF.

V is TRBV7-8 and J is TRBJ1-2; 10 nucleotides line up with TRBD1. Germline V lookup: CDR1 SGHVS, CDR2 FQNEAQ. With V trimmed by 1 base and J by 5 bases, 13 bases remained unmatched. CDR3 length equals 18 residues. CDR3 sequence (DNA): TGTGCCAGCAGCTTAGGCCCAGACAGGGGGCGCGGTCAGTATGGCTACACCTTC. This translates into CASSLGPDRGRGQYGYTF. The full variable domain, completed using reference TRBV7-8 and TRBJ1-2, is GAGVSQSPRYKVAKRGQDVALRCDPISGHVSLFWYQQALGQGPEFLTYFQNEAQLDKSGLPSDRFFAERPEGSVSTLKIQRTQQEDSAVYLCASSLGPDRGRGQYGYTFGSGTRLTVV.

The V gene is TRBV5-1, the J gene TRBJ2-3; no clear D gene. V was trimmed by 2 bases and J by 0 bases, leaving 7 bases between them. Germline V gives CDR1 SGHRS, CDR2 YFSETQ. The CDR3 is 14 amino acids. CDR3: CASSLLASTDTQYF. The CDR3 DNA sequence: TGCGCCAGCAGCTTATTAGCTAGCACAGATACGCAGTATTTT.

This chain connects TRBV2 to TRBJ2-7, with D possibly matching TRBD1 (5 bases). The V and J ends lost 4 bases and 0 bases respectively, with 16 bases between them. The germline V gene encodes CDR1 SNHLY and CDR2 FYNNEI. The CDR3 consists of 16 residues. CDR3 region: CASSAEATVTSYEQYF. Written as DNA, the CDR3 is TGTGCCAGCAGTGCGGAAGCGACAGTTACCTCCTACGAGCAGTACTTC.

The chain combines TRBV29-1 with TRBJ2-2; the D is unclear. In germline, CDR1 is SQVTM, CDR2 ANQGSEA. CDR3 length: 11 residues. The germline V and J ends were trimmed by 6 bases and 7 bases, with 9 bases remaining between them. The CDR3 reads CSVRVVGELFF. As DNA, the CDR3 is TGCAGCGTCCGGGTAGTCGGGGAGCTGTTTTTT.